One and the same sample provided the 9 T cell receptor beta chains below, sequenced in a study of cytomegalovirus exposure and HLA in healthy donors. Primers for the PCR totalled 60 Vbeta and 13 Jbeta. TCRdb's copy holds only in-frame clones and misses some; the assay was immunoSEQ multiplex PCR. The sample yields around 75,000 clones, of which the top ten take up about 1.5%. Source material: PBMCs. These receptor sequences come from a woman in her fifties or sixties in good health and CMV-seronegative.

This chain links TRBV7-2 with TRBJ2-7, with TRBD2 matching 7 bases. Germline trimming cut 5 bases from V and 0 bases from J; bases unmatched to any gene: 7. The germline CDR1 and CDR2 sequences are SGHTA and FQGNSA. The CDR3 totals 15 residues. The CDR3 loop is CASSPSGATSYEQYF. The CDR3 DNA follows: TGTGCCAGCAGCCCCAGCGGGGCCACCTCCTACGAGCAGTACTTC.

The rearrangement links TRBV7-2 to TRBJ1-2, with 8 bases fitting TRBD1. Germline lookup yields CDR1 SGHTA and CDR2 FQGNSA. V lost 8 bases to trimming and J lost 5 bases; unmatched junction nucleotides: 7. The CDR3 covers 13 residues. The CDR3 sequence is CASLYTGGYGYTF. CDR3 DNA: TGTGCCAGCCTCTATACAGGGGGGTATGGCTACACCTTC. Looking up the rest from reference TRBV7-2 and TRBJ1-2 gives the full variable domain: GAGVSQSPSNKVTEKGKDVELRCDPISGHTALYWYRQSLGQGLEFLIYFQGNSAPDKSGLPSDRFSAERTGGSVSTLTIQRTQQEDSAVYLCASLYTGGYGYTFGSGTRLTVV.

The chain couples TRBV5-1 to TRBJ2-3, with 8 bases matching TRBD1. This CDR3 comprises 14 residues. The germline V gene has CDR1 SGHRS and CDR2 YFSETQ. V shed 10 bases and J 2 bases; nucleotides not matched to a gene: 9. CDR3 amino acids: CAGSTGAFTDTQYF. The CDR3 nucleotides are TGCGCCGGATCGACAGGGGCCTTCACAGATACGCAGTATTTT.

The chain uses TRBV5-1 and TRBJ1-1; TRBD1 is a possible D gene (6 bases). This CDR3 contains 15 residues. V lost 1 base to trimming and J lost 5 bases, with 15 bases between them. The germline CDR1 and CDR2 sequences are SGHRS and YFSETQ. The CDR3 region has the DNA TGCGCCAGCAGCTTGAGAGGGGGGGGAGGTACTGAAGCTTTCTTT. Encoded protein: CASSLRGGGGTEAFF.

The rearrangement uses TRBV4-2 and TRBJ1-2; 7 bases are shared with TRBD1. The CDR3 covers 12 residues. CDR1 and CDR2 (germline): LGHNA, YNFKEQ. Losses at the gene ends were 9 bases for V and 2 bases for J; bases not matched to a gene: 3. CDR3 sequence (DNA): TGTGCCAGTCCGGGACAGAACTATGGCTACACCTTC. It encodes CASPGQNYGYTF.

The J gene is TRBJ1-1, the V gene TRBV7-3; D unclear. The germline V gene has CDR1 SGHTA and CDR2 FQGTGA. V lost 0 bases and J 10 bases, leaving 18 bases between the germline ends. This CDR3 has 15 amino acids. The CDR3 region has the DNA TGTGCCAGCAGCTTAACCCCAGACACGCTCGAGGGAGCTTTCTTT. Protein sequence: CASSLTPDTLEGAFF.

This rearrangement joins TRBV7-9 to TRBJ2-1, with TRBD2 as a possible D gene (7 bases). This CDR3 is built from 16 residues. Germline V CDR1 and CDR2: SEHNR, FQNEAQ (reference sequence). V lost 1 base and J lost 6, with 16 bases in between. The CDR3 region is CASSLEVWGGRNEQFF. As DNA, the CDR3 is TGTGCCAGCAGCTTAGAGGTTTGGGGGGGGCGCAATGAGCAGTTCTTC.

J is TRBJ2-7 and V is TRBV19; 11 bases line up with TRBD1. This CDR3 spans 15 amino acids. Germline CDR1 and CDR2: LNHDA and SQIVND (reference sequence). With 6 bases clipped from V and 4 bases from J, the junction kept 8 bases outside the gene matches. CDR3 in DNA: TGTGCCAGTAGACCGACCGGGACAGGGGGATACGAGCAGTACTTC. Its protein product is CASRPTGTGGYEQYF.

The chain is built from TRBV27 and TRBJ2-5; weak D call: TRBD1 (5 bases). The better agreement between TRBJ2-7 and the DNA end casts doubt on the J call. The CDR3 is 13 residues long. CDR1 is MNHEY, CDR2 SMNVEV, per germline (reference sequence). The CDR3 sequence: CASSFDSPYEQYF. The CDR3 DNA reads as TGTGCCAGCAGTTTCGACAGCCCCTACGAGCAGTACTTC.